This record covers a single TCR beta chain. Its antigen is undetermined. Some clones are missing from TCRdb's copy, which holds only in-frame ones; the method was immunoSEQ multiplex PCR. The data show approximately 1.5 million clones, around 98.5% seen once. These data belong to a study of shared clonotypes between healthy human individuals. Study-level points and caveats: Non-shared clonotypes displayed generation probabilities falling below those of clonotypes present in all four donors.

Nashville, Tennessee was home to all donors, each a Caucasian adult. It was into CD45RA+ naive and CD45RA-negative memory subsets that the CD4+ cells were split. V lost 3 bases, J lost 4 bases, and 8 bases stayed unmatched. This CDR3 has 16 amino acids. Germline V gives CDR1 KGHSH, CDR2 LQKENI. Material for sequencing was naive CD4+ T cells sorted from blood. Described subset: CD45RA+ positively selected. This clonotype originated in a man aged 30 to 45 in good health. This chain uses TRBV18 with TRBJ2-2, with 7 bases identical to TRBD2. DNA of the CDR3: TGTGCCAGCTCACCGGGACTCGGGGGGATCACCGGGGAGCTGTTTTTT. Its translation: CASSPGLGGITGELFF.